Reported below is one TCR beta chain. These data come from a study of blood T cells in healthy people across ages. Study summary: About one barcoded beta molecule per two T cells came from capture by template switching.

The CDR3 totals 15 residues. The V gene lost 5 bases and the J gene lost 0 bases, with 13 bases spanning the gap. Germline V gene sequence: CDR1 SNHLY, CDR2 FYNNEI. Approximately 10 milliliters was the volume of peripheral blood drawn from each donor. They isolated at least 6 million PBMCs from each sample. Alongside a J-beta primer mix, a sample-barcoded 5' primer served in a second PCR lasting about 6 to 11 cycles. TCRdb reprocessed the 5' RACE reads with MiXCR, giving one entry per CDR3 protein. Of about 1.1 million distinct CDR3 sequences listed, less than 45% were seen once; the top ten hold around 14%.

The sample consisted of blood. This clonotype was sampled from a man younger than 30 in good health. The chain employs TRBV2 and TRBJ1-1; the D gene is possibly TRBD1 (5 bases). Here the CDR3 DNA reads TGTGCCAGCAGTTTACCGGGGGATTTGAACACTGAAGCTTTCTTT. It is translated as CASSLPGDLNTEAFF. The full variable domain, its missing parts supplied by reference TRBV2 and TRBJ1-1, is EPEVTQTPSHQVTQMGQEVILRCVPISNHLYFYWYRQILGQKVEFLVSFYNNEISEKSEIFDDQFSVERPDGSNFTLKIRSTKLEDSAMYFCASSLPGDLNTEAFFGQGTRLTVV.